Here is one TCR beta chain with its context. Its antigen is unidentified. CDR1 is SGHRS, CDR2 YFSETQ, per germline. Trimming stripped 7 bases from V and 0 bases from J, with 12 bases between. The CDR3 extends over 14 amino acids. This specimen comes from a study of T cell responses to AZD1222 COVID-19 vaccine. Overall study context: Second-dose groups at about 4 or about 12 weeks were pooled. Study-wide results and caveats: Baseline seropositivity occurred in only a handful of AZD1222 recipients. CD4 TCRs covered the whole spike, strongest at regions 160-218 and 743-854.

The table came from immunoSEQ multiplex PCR; TCRdb's copy has only in-frame clones and leaves some out. The sample carries 150,000 or so clones, just under 95% recorded once. The sequence derives from an adult in good health. The material sequenced was peripheral blood, taken on day 0 of AZD1222 vaccination. The chain uses TRBV5-1 and TRBJ2-3, with D possibly matching TRBD1 (5 bases). CDR3 amino acids: CASEDSSSTDTQYF. DNA of the CDR3: TGCGCCAGCGAAGACAGCTCTAGCACAGATACGCAGTATTTT.